A single TCR beta chain is shown here with its context. Its antigen is unidentified. These data come from a study of cytomegalovirus exposure and HLA in healthy donors. Study background: When fewer than 400 donors were genotyped, 81% of them were found to fall in the Caucasian-associated ancestry cluster.

General study results and limits: The majority of CMV-associated TCR beta chains were reported as apparently HLA-restricted in a later analysis.

PCR was performed using 60 Vbeta and 13 Jbeta primers. Libraries were prepared by immunoSEQ multiplex PCR; TCRdb keeps only in-frame clonotypes and omits some of them. The table lists 110,000 to 150,000 clones, roughly 68% of them singletons, with about 4.7% in the top ten. The CDR3 sequence is 16 residues long. Germline V gene lookup returns CDR1 MNHNS and CDR2 SASEGT. The trim removed 4 bases at V and 4 bases at J, leaving 10 bases unmatched. The TCR was taken from a man in his sixties in good health and CMV-seronegative. The specimen sequenced was PBMCs. The J gene is TRBJ1-1, the V gene TRBV6-1; 9 nucleotides agree with TRBD1. CDR3 amino acids: CASSVLQGAMGTEAFF. DNA for the CDR3: TGTGCCAGCAGTGTGCTACAGGGGGCTATGGGCACTGAAGCTTTCTTT.